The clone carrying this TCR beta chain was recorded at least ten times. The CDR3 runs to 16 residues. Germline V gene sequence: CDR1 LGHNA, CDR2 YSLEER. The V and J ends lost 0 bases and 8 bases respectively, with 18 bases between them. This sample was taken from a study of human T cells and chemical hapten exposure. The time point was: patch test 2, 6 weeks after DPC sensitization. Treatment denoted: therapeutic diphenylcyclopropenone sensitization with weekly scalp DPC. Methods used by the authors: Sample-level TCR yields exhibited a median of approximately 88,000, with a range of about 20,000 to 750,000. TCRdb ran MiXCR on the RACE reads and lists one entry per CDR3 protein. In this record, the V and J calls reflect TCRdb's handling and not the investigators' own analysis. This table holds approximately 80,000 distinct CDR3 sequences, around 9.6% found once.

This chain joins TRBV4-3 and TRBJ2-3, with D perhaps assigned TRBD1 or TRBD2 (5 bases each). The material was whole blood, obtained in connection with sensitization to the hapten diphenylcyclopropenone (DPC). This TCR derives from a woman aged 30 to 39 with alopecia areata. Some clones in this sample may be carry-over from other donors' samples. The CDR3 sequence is CASSQEPGLAGGTQYF. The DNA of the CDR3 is TGCGCCAGCAGCCAAGAGCCCGGGCTAGCTGGGGGTACGCAGTATTTT.